A selection of T cell receptor beta chains follows, all from one sample in a study of T-cell reconstitution after alpha-beta-depleted transplantation in children. TCRdb ran MiXCR on the PCR reads and lists one entry per CDR3 protein. The data hold 250,000 to 300,000 distinct CDR3 sequences, with 9.5% to 13% observed a single time. Sequenced here: peripheral blood, sampled 180 days after TCRalphabeta/CD19-depleted stem cell transplant. The origin of the receptors is a male patient aged 2 to 9 who had a stem cell transplant for chronic granulomatous disease, so the T cells may come from the graft donor. Both conserved end residues are part of each CDR3. A D gene is named only where the DNA matches it firmly. Clone size is given for some rows only: seen once, a few or many times, or a class if the clone is expanded.

D	V	J	size	DNA	CDR3
TRBD1	TRBV28	TRBJ2-4	many	TGTGCCAGCAGTTTACCGGACAGGGGGCGAGCGTTATCGGCCAAAAACATTCAGTACTTC	CASSLPDRGRALSAKNIQYF
NA	TRBV20-1	TRBJ2-1	many	TGCAGTGCTAGAGTGTCAGGGGGGCGGGAGCAGTTCTTC	CSARVSGGREQFF
NA	TRBV7-8	TRBJ2-3	many	TGTGCCAGCAGTTTCGGAACAAATACGCAGTATTTT	CASSFGTNTQYF
NA	TRBV28	TRBJ2-7	many	TGTGCCAGCGCCCCCGTTAGATCTCGGGACGAGCAGTACTTC	CASAPVRSRDEQYF
TRBD1	TRBV5-1	TRBJ1-1	many	TGCGCCAGCAACAGGGACAGGGCCGCTGAAGCTTTCTTT	CASNRDRAAEAFF
NA	TRBV3-1	TRBJ2-4	NA	TGTGCCACCTCCCAGGGGATCCCCAGCCAAAACATTCAGTACTTC	CATSQGIPSQNIQYF
NA	TRBV27	TRBJ2-7	many	TGTGCCAGCAGTTCCGGGGCTTTCTACGAGCAGTACTTC	CASSSGAFYEQYF
NA	TRBV28	TRBJ2-4	many	TGTGCCAGCAGTTATCCCAATCGACACAGCATTCAGTACTTC	CASSYPNRHSIQYF
NA	TRBV29-1	TRBJ2-6	many	TGCAGCGTTGAAACCGGGGGTACTGGGGCCAACGTCCTGACTTTC	CSVETGGTGANVLTF
TRBD1	TRBV28	TRBJ1-2	once	TGTGCCAGCAGCTCCACGGAACAGGGGAAGGGCTACACCTTT	CASSSTEQGKGYTF
NA	TRBV7-8	TRBJ1-1	many	TGTGCCAGCAGCCCGACGGACACCGGGAGTGACACTGAAGCTTTCTTT	CASSPTDTGSDTEAFF
NA	TRBV2	TRBJ2-5	many	TGTGCCAGCAGGGGAGCTCGGACCCAGTACTTC	CASRGARTQYF
NA	TRBV25-1	TRBJ1-5	many	TGTGCCAGCAGCCTCTTCCGTAACACCAATCAGCCCCAGCATTTT	CASSLFRNTNQPQHF
NA	TRBV7-2	TRBJ1-5	many	TGTGCCAGCAGCTTAGACTGGACAGACAATCAGCCCCAGCATTTT	CASSLDWTDNQPQHF
TRBD1	TRBV4-1	TRBJ2-1	many	TGCGCCAGCAGCCAAGAAGGACAGGGCAGGAGCAATGAGCAGTTCTTC	CASSQEGQGRSNEQFF
NA	TRBV7-9	TRBJ2-3	many	TGTGCCAGCAGCACCCCCCGGCCTTATACGCAGTATTTT	CASSTPRPYTQYF
NA	TRBV2	TRBJ2-5	few	TGTGCCAGCAGTACAACCGAGCTCCTGGAGACCCAGTACTTC	CASSTTELLETQYF
NA	TRBV20-1	TRBJ2-7	many	TGCAGTGTCACGGGGCGGTTCACCTACGAGCAGTACTTC	CSVTGRFTYEQYF
NA	TRBV4-3	TRBJ2-2	many	TGCGCCAGCAGCCACATCCCGGGACAACGGAACACCGGGGAGCTGTTTTTT	CASSHIPGQRNTGELFF
NA	TRBV28	TRBJ2-5	many	TGTGCCAGCAGTCCCCACGATGGAAGGGAGACCCAGTACTTC	CASSPHDGRETQYF
NA	TRBV28	TRBJ2-1	many	TGTGCCAGCACCTTGACTGGGGGCAATGAGCAGTTCTTC	CASTLTGGNEQFF
NA	TRBV2	TRBJ2-2	many	TGTGCCAGCAGGTTGGACGCCGGGGAGCTGTTTTTT	CASRLDAGELFF
TRBD1	TRBV28	TRBJ2-3	NA	TGTGCCAGCAGTTTGAACAGGGGGAAAACAGATACGCAGTATTTT	CASSLNRGKTDTQYF
NA	TRBV19	TRBJ2-5	many	TGTGCCAGTAGTATCCGAGGGGCAGCTAAGGAGACCCAGTACTTC	CASSIRGAAKETQYF
NA	TRBV7-2	TRBJ2-3	many	TGTGCCAGCAGCTTTAGGTTTAGCACAGATACGCAGTATTTT	CASSFRFSTDTQYF
NA	TRBV24-1	TRBJ2-3	few	TGTGCCACCAGTGATTTGAGTGGGACAGATACGCAGTATTTT	CATSDLSGTDTQYF
NA	TRBV28	TRBJ2-1	many	TGTGCCAGCAGTTTATATGGGTTTAACTCCTACAATGAGCAGTTCTTC	CASSLYGFNSYNEQFF
NA	TRBV19	TRBJ2-1	many	TGTGCCAGTAGTGCCCGGGACCAAATGGCTGATGAGCAGTTCTTC	CASSARDQMADEQFF
TRBD2	TRBV6-2/TRBV6-3	TRBJ2-7	many	TGTGCCAGCCAGGGACGACTAGCGGGGCCCTACGAGCAGTACTTC	CASQGRLAGPYEQYF
NA	TRBV25-1	TRBJ2-1	many	TGTGCCAGCAGTGATTCAGGGTGGCCCTACAATGAGCAGTTCTTC	CASSDSGWPYNEQFF
NA	TRBV5-1	TRBJ2-3	many	TGCGCCAGCAGCCCTTCACTAGGACCCACAGATACGCAGTATTTT	CASSPSLGPTDTQYF
TRBD1	TRBV27	TRBJ2-7	many	TGTGCCAGCACCAGGACAGGGGGCTACGAGCAGTACTTC	CASTRTGGYEQYF
NA	TRBV29-1	TRBJ2-7	many	TGCAGCGTGGAAGGACACGAAAGTCCGAGCGAGCAGTACTTC	CSVEGHESPSEQYF
NA	TRBV6-1	TRBJ2-3	many	TGTGCCAGCAGAAGCCTCCCATTCGATACGCAGTATTTT	CASRSLPFDTQYF
NA	TRBV6-5	TRBJ1-1	many	TGTGCCAGCAGTTACAAGGGGGGGATGAACACTGAAGCTTTCTTT	CASSYKGGMNTEAFF
NA	TRBV4-1	TRBJ2-7	many	TGCGCCAGCAGCCAAGATCAGGGTCGCGAGCAGTACTTC	CASSQDQGREQYF
NA	TRBV20-1	TRBJ2-5	many	TGCAGTGCTAGAAAGACCCTCAGGGGTGAGACCCAGTACTTC	CSARKTLRGETQYF
NA	TRBV2	TRBJ1-1	few	TGTGCCAGCAGTGAAATCGGGGGGGCGAACACTGAAGCTTTCTTT	CASSEIGGANTEAFF
TRBD1	TRBV20-1	TRBJ1-2	many	TGCAGTGCTAGAGCCCCTGCCAGGGGGATTAACTATGGCTACACCTTC	CSARAPARGINYGYTF
NA	TRBV21-1	TRBJ2-1	many	TGTGCCAGCAGCAAACCCAGGGACAGATACAATGAGCAGTTCTTC	CASSKPRDRYNEQFF
TRBD2	TRBV27	TRBJ2-7	many	TGTGCCAGCAGTTTTAATAGCGGGGTACAGTACTTC	CASSFNSGVQYF
NA	TRBV28	TRBJ1-4	many	TGTGCCAGCAGTTTGATGGGGACTAATGAAAAACTGTTTTTT	CASSLMGTNEKLFF